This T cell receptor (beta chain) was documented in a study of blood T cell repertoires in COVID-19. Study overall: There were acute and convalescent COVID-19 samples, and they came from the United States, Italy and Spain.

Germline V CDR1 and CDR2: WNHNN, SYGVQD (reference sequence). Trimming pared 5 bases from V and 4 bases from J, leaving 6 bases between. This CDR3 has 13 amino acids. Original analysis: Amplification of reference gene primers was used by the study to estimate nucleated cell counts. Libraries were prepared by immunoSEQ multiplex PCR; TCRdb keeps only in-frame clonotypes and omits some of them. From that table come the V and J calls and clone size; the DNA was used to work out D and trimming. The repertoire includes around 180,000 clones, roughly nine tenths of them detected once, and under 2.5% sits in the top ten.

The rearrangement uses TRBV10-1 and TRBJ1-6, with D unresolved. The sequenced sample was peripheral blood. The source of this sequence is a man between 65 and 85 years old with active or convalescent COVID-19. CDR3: CASSYSYNSPLHF. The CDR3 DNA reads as TGCGCCAGCAGTTACAGTTATAATTCACCCCTCCACTTT.